Below, 30 T cell receptor beta chains from the same sample are listed, as sequenced in a study of read filtering for tumor transcriptome and immune sequencing. From approximately 430 ng of RNA, a library with molecular barcoded alpha/delta and beta/gamma adaptors was made. TCRdb processed the reads anew with MiXCR; each CDR3 protein has one entry. The data hold roughly 41,000 distinct CDR3 sequences, with roughly an eighth observed a single time. Sequenced material: a population of CD138-negative cells sorted from bone marrow. The receptors stem from a donor at least 40 years old with multiple myeloma.

The chain carries TRBV28 and TRBJ2-5; D not certain. There are 11 residues in the CDR3. Deletions cut 7 bases from V and 5 bases from J, with 8 bases between. The germline V gene encodes CDR1 MDHEN and CDR2 SYDVKM. The CDR3 bases are TGTGCCAGCAAGGGTTTGGAGACCCAGTACTTC. Translated, it gives CASKGLETQYF.

Ten or more counts support this clonotype. The chain carries TRBV10-2 and TRBJ2-3; D ambiguous. The CDR3 is made up of 14 amino acids. The germline V and J ends were trimmed by 5 bases and 0 bases, with 9 bases remaining between them. Germline-derived CDR1 and CDR2 are WSHSY and SAAADI. The DNA of the CDR3 is TGCGCCAGCAGTACGGCCAAAAGCACAGATACGCAGTATTTT. Protein sequence: CASSTAKSTDTQYF.

This clonotype was recorded many times. The V call is TRBV7-2, the J call TRBJ2-5; D call uncertain. The CDR3 is made up of 13 amino acids. The germline V gene encodes CDR1 SGHTA and CDR2 FQGNSA. With 5 bases removed from V and 5 bases from J, the gap between germline ends came to 12 bases. The CDR3 DNA sequence: TGTGCCAGCAGCCCCTCGAATAGGGAGACCCAGTACTTC. Residues: CASSPSNRETQYF.

The V and J genes are TRBV2 and TRBJ2-3; perhaps TRBD1 as D (6 bases). Germline lookup yields CDR1 SNHLY and CDR2 FYNNEI. CDR3 length: 14 residues. V was pared by 5 bases and J by 3 bases, with 12 bases between. CDR3 sequence: CASSQQGRTDTQYF. Written as DNA, the CDR3 is TGTGCCAGCAGTCAACAGGGTCGGACAGATACGCAGTATTTT. The complete variable domain, with remaining parts taken from reference TRBV2 and TRBJ2-3, reads EPEVTQTPSHQVTQMGQEVILRCVPISNHLYFYWYRQILGQKVEFLVSFYNNEISEKSEIFDDQFSVERPDGSNFTLKIRSTKLEDSAMYFCASSQQGRTDTQYFGPGTRLTVL.

This chain's CDR3 is CSARGTSDTGELFF. DNA for the CDR3: TGCAGTGCTAGGGGGACTAGCGACACCGGGGAGCTGTTTTTT. The chain uses TRBV20-1 and TRBJ2-2, with TRBD2 matching over 10 bases. The CDR3 spans 14 residues. V lost 3 bases, J lost 3 bases, and 1 base stayed unmatched. Germline CDR1 and CDR2: DFQATT and SNEGSKA (reference sequence).

Ten or more counts support this clonotype. The CDR3 end shows no conserved phenylalanine or tryptophan, and so a read error is likely. The V and J genes are TRBV5-1 and TRBJ2-7; D is undetermined. This CDR3 comprises 13 residues. Germline-derived CDR1 and CDR2 are SGHRS and YFSETQ. Deletions cut 4 bases from V and 2 bases from J, with 10 bases between. CDR3 nucleotide sequence: TGCGCCAGCAGCCCGGACGGAACCTACGAGCAGTACATC. Residues: CASSPDGTYEQYI.

Regarding this clonotype: A much larger clone is a single base away; this may be a read error. The chain carries TRBV6-6 and TRBJ2-7, with 12 bases matching TRBD2. The V gene's germline CDR1 is MNHNY and CDR2 SVGAGI (reference sequence). The CDR3 extends over 16 amino acids. CDR3 residues: CASSYQGTSGPYERYF. The DNA of the CDR3 is TGTGCCAGCAGTTACCAGGGGACTAGCGGGCCTTACGAGCGGTACTTC.

This clonotype has more than one count but fewer than ten. This chain joins TRBV12-3 or TRBV12-4 and TRBJ1-5, with 10 bases aligning to TRBD1. V shed 5 bases, J shed 6 bases, and the junction held 19 bases outside the gene matches. This CDR3 spans 19 amino acids. CDR3 nucleotides: TGTGCCAGCAGTCGTTGGCACCCGTCCGGGACAGGGGTTGTTCAGCCCCAGCATTTT. This sequence encodes CASSRWHPSGTGVVQPQHF.

This clonotype has ten or more counts. The chain employs TRBV6-5 and TRBJ2-3; D gene unclear. This CDR3 has 14 amino acids. The germline gives CDR1 MNHEY, CDR2 SVGAGI. The V gene lost 4 bases and the J gene lost 3 bases, with 11 bases spanning the gap. CDR3 in DNA: TGTGCCAGCAGTTCTAGTTTCTTAACAGATACGCAGTATTTT. This sequence encodes CASSSSFLTDTQYF.

V is TRBV5-6 and J is TRBJ2-7, with 12 bases that match TRBD1. This CDR3 has 16 amino acids. J gave up 5 bases and V 4 bases, and 10 bases lay outside the gene matches. Germline-derived CDR1 and CDR2 are SGHDT and YYEEEE. The CDR3 sequence: CASSRDRDRGLHEQYF. CDR3 DNA: TGTGCCAGCAGCCGCGATCGGGACAGGGGGCTCCACGAGCAGTACTTC.

This clonotype was picked up many times. V and J are TRBV5-1 and TRBJ1-4; 8 bases match TRBD1. The CDR3 runs to 14 residues. Trimming removed 5 bases from V and 7 bases from J; junction bases left unmatched: 7. Per the germline V gene, CDR1 is SGHRS and CDR2 is YFSETQ. CDR3 in amino acids: CASRPGGVGEKLFF. The CDR3 DNA is TGCGCCAGCAGACCAGGGGGCGTCGGTGAAAAACTGTTTTTT.

This clonotype was counted at least ten times. The chain couples TRBV7-9 to TRBJ2-2, with D possibly matching TRBD1 (6 bases). The V end lost 9 bases, the J end lost 1 base, and 9 bases lay between the germline ends. The CDR3 extends over 13 amino acids. Germline V gene data show CDR1 as SEHNR and CDR2 as FQNEAQ (reference sequence). CDR3 in DNA: TGTGCCAGACAGGGTCTGAACACCGGGGAGCTGTTTTTT. It yields the protein CARQGLNTGELFF.

At least ten counts were recorded for this clonotype. The J gene is TRBJ2-7, the V gene TRBV19, with TRBD1 matching over 9 bases. The CDR3 is 14 residues long. The J segment lost 2 bases and the V segment lost 10 bases, leaving 9 bases of the junction unmatched. Germline-derived CDR1 and CDR2 are LNHDA and SQIVND (reference sequence). The CDR3 DNA follows: TGTGCCACACAACCGGGACAGGGTGCCTACGAGCAGTACTTC. It translates to CATQPGQGAYEQYF.

Many counts were recorded for this clonotype. V is TRBV12-3 or TRBV12-4 and J is TRBJ2-3, with 8 bases identical to TRBD2. V shed 6 bases and J 0 bases; nucleotides not matched to a gene: 5. This CDR3 spans 15 amino acids. The CDR3 sequence is CASRTSGPSTDTQYF. CDR3 bases: TGTGCCAGCAGAACTAGCGGCCCGAGCACAGATACGCAGTATTTT.

This clonotype was detected many times. The chain couples TRBV6-2 or TRBV6-3 to TRBJ1-5; D call uncertain. The CDR3 contains 15 residues. Trimming removed 5 bases from V and 2 bases from J, with 13 bases in between. CDR1 is MNHEY and CDR2 is SVGEGT in the germline V gene. The CDR3 loop reads CASSPIRMGNQPQHF. For the CDR3, the DNA is TGTGCCAGCAGTCCAATCAGGATGGGCAATCAGCCCCAGCATTTT.

This clonotype has a count of ten or more. This sequence joins TRBV5-1 and TRBJ2-3; D remains ambiguous. The V end lost 0 bases, the J end lost 0 bases, and 5 bases lay between the germline ends. CDR1 and CDR2 (germline): SGHRS, YFSETQ. The CDR3 is 14 amino acids. The CDR3 coding sequence is TGCGCCAGCAGCTTGGGATATAGCACAGATACGCAGTATTTT. Protein sequence: CASSLGYSTDTQYF.

This clonotype was observed many times. This chain joins TRBV11-2 and TRBJ2-5; D is perhaps TRBD2 (6 bases). CDR3 size: 16 residues. Germline CDR1 and CDR2: SGHAT and FQNNGV. V lost 5 bases, J lost 3 bases, and 19 bases lay in between. The chain's CDR3 is CASSPGAGYREETQYF. CDR3 nucleotide sequence: TGTGCCAGCAGCCCCGGGGCGGGGTATAGGGAAGAGACCCAGTACTTC.

This clonotype showed up many times. This chain joins TRBV7-3 and TRBJ2-2, with unresolved D. The V and J ends lost 1 base and 1 base respectively, with 7 bases between them. Germline V gives CDR1 SGHTA, CDR2 FQGTGA. The CDR3 totals 15 residues. DNA of the CDR3: TGTGCCAGCAGCTTAATTGGCGGGAACACCGGGGAGCTGTTTTTT. Its translation is CASSLIGGNTGELFF. Using reference TRBV7-3 and TRBJ2-2 for the parts outside the CDR3, the full variable domain is GAGVSQTPSNKVTEKGKYVELRCDPISGHTALYWYRQSLGQGPEFLIYFQGTGAADDSGLPNDRFFAVRPEGSVSTLKIQRTERGDSAVYLCASSLIGGNTGELFFGEGSRLTVL.

This clonotype appeared many times. This chain connects TRBV7-2 to TRBJ2-2, with a tentative D call TRBD2 (6 bases). This CDR3 contains 14 residues. The germline V and J ends were trimmed by 5 bases and 3 bases, with 10 bases remaining between them. Germline loops: CDR1 SGHTA, CDR2 FQGNSA. In DNA, the CDR3 is TGTGCCAGCAGCAAGGACTACGACACCGGGGAGCTGTTTTTT. Translating it yields CASSKDYDTGELFF.

This clonotype came up many times. The chain is built from TRBV28 and TRBJ2-5; 10 bases fit TRBD2. The V gene end was trimmed by 5 bases and the J gene end by 5 bases; junction bases not matched to a gene: 8. Germline V gene lookup returns CDR1 MDHEN and CDR2 SYDVKM. The CDR3 runs 15 residues. The chain's CDR3 is CASSPGSSGSETQYF. DNA of the CDR3: TGTGCCAGCAGTCCCGGGTCTAGCGGGAGTGAGACCCAGTACTTC.

There are many counts of this clonotype. The chain employs TRBV29-1 and TRBJ2-1, with D uncertain. V lost 3 bases, J lost 0 bases, and 9 bases lay in between. The CDR3 spans 14 residues. The V gene's germline CDR1 is SQVTM and CDR2 ANQGSEA. The CDR3 region has the DNA TGCAGCGTTGATTTCGCGAACTCCTACAATGAGCAGTTCTTC. Amino acid sequence: CSVDFANSYNEQFF.

A note on this clonotype: A read error may explain this, as a much larger clone is one base away. The V gene is TRBV20-1, the J gene TRBJ2-3; possibly TRBD1 or TRBD2 for D (5 bases each). CDR1 DFQATT and CDR2 SNEGSKA come from the germline V gene (reference sequence). V lost 3 bases and J lost 4, with 14 bases in between. The CDR3 totals 14 residues. CDR3 sequence: CSASRGAYADTQYF. The CDR3 bases are TGCAGTGCTAGCCGAGGGGCGTACGCAGATACGCAGTATTTT.

This chain uses TRBV7-7 with TRBJ1-1; a weak D match, TRBD1 (6 bases). The CDR3 covers 13 residues. The germline V and J ends were trimmed by 5 bases and 11 bases, with 18 bases remaining between them. Looked up from germline, CDR1 is SSHAT and CDR2 is FNYEAQ (reference sequence). CDR3 in DNA: TGTGCCAGCAGCCCCGACTTTGGGGGCAGGGCTTTCTTT. Its protein product is CASSPDFGGRAFF.

In its sample, this clonotype was seen many times. The CDR3 is CASAVRDGSYEQYF. In DNA form, the CDR3 reads TGTGCCAGCGCCGTCCGAGACGGTTCCTACGAGCAGTACTTC. The chain joins TRBV3-1 to TRBJ2-7; D is unresolved. The CDR3 contains 14 residues. The germline V gene encodes CDR1 LGHDT and CDR2 YNNKEL (reference sequence). V lost 8 bases and J 1 base, leaving 15 bases between the germline ends.

Note on this clonotype: A much bigger clone sits one base away, suggesting this may be a read error. The CDR3 coding sequence is TGTGCCAGCAGAGAGGGACAGAACAATCAGCCCCAGCGTTTT. Amino acids: CASREGQNNQPQRF. V and J are TRBV2 and TRBJ1-5; 7 nucleotides line up with TRBD1. There are 14 residues in the CDR3. Germline CDR1 is SNHLY and CDR2 is FYNNEI.

This clonotype was detected many times. V is TRBV2 and J is TRBJ2-1; no firm D call. CDR3 length: 11 amino acids. V gave up 2 bases and J gave up 4 bases, with 0 bases separating them. Germline assignment: CDR1 SNHLY and CDR2 FYNNEI. CDR3 DNA sequence: TGTGCCAGCAGTGAATACAATGAGCAGTTCTTC. Amino acids: CASSEYNEQFF.

A remark on this clonotype: A far bigger clonotype differs at one base, so this is likely a read error. The genes are TRBV6-1 and TRBJ1-5; 7 nucleotides align to TRBD1. The CDR3 runs to 13 residues. Germline values: CDR1 MNHNS, CDR2 SASEGT. CDR3 in DNA: TGTGTCACCACAGACAGGGCCGGTCAGCCCCAGCATTTT. Residues: CVTTDRAGQPQHF.

This clonotype was observed at least ten times. This chain connects TRBV6-5 to TRBJ2-3, with D tentatively TRBD1 (5 bases). CDR3 length: 15 amino acids. With 2 bases removed from V and 0 bases from J, the gap between germline ends came to 9 bases. The V gene's germline CDR1 is MNHEY and CDR2 SVGAGI. The CDR3 here is CASSYQGGSTDTQYF. The CDR3 DNA is TGTGCCAGCAGTTACCAGGGCGGTAGCACAGATACGCAGTATTTT.

This clonotype was seen repeatedly, ten times or more. For the CDR3, the DNA is TGTGCCAGCAGCCAAGGACAGGGCAGCTATGGCTACACCTTC. Its translation: CASSQGQGSYGYTF. V usage is TRBV4-2 and J usage is TRBJ1-2, with 7 bases aligning to TRBD1. Looked up from germline, CDR1 is LGHNA and CDR2 is YNFKEQ. Trimming at V came to 1 base and at J to 4 bases, leaving 3 bases not matched to a gene. This CDR3 is built from 14 residues.

Only a few counts were recorded for this clonotype. One junction end disagrees with the germline gene, perhaps due to a read error. J is TRBJ2-7 and V is TRBV7-9; D not certain. The CDR3 loop spans 11 amino acids. The V gene's germline CDR1 is SEHNR and CDR2 FQNEAQ (reference sequence). CDR3 region: CTSSPGYEQYF. In DNA, the CDR3 is TGTACCAGCAGCCCCGGCTACGAGCAGTACTTC.